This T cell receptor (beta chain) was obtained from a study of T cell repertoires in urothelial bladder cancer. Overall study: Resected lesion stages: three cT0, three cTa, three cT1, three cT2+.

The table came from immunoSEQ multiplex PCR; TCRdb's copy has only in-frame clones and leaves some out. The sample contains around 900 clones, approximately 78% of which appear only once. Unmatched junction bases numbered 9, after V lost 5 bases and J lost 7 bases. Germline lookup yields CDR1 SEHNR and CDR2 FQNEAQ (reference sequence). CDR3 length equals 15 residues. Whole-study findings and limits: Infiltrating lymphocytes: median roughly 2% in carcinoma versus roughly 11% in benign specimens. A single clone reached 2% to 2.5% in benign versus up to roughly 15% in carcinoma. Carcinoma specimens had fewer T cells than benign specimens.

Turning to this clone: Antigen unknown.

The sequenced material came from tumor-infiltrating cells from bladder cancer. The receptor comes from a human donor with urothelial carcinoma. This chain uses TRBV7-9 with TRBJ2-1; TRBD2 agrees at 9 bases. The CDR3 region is CASSLAGSGGNEQFF. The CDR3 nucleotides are TGTGCCAGCAGCCTGGCGGGTAGCGGGGGTAATGAGCAGTTCTTC.